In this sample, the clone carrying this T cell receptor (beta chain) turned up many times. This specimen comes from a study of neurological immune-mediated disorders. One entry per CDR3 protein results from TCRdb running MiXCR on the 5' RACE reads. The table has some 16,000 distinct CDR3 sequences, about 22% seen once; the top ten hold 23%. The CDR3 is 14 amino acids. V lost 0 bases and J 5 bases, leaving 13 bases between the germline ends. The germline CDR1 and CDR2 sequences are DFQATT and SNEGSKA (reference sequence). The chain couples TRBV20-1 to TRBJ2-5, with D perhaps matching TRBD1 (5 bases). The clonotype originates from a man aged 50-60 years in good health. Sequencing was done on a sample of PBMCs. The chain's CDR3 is CSAREPRAWETQYF. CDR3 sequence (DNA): TGCAGTGCTAGAGAGCCCAGGGCGTGGGAGACCCAGTACTTC.